This T cell receptor (beta chain) was captured by sequencing in a study of blood T cell repertoires in COVID-19. Resolution of symptoms, clearance, or two negative PCRs was present in recovered Cohort 3 donors. Germline CDR1 is SGHDT and CDR2 is YYEEEE. This CDR3 is built from 15 residues. The ends lost 0 bases at V and 3 bases at J; junction bases unmatched: 6. The method was immunoSEQ multiplex PCR; TCRdb's version includes in-frame clones alone and lacks a portion of them. Here the sample spans 250,000 to 350,000 clones, approximately 92% being singletons. The rearrangement joins TRBV5-6 to TRBJ2-7, with 7 positions matching TRBD1. This receptor was taken from a woman younger than 35 who had recovered from COVID-19. The specimen sequenced was PBMCs or T cells enriched from blood (not recorded which). The CDR3 protein is CASSLAMTGNYEQYF. In nucleotides, the CDR3 is TGTGCCAGCAGCTTGGCAATGACAGGGAACTACGAGCAGTACTTC.